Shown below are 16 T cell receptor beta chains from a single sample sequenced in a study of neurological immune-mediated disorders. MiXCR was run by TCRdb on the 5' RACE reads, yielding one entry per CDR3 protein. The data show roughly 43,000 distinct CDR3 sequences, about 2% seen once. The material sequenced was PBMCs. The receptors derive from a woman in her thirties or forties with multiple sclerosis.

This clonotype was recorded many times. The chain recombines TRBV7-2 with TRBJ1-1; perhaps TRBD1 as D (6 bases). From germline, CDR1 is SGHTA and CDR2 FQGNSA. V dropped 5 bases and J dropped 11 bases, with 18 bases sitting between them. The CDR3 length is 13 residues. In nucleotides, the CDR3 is TGTGCCAGCAGCGCGGGGGGGCGAGTGGGGGCTTTCTTT. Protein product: CASSAGGRVGAFF.

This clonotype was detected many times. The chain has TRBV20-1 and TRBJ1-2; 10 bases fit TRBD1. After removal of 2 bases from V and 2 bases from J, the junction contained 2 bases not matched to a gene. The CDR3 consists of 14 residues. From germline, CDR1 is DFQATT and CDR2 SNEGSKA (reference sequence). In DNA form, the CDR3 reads TGCAGTGCTAGACGGGACAGGGGAAACTATGGCTACACCTTC. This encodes CSARRDRGNYGYTF.

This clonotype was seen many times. CDR3 sequence (DNA): TGCAGTGTCCGGGACAGCCTATCCTCTGGGGCCAACGTCCTGACTTTC. Translation gives CSVRDSLSSGANVLTF. This sequence joins TRBV20-1 and TRBJ2-6, with 7 positions matching TRBD1. Germline CDR1 DFQATT, CDR2 SNEGSKA (reference sequence). The J segment lost 0 bases and the V segment lost 7 bases, leaving 9 bases of the junction unmatched. This CDR3 contains 16 residues.

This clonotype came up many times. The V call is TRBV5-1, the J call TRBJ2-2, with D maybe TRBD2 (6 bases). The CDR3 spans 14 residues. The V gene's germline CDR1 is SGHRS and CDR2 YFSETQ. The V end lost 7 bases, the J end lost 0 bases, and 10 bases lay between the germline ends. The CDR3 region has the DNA TGCGCCAGCGTGGGACTTCCGAACACCGGGGAGCTGTTTTTT. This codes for CASVGLPNTGELFF.

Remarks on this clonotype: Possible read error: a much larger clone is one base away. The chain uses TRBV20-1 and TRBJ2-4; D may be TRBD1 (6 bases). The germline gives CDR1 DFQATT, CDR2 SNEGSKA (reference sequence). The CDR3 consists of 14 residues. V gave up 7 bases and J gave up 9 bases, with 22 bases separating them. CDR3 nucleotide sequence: TGCAGTGTCCACGGGGAGAACAGGGTTACCATTCAGTACTTC. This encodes CSVHGENRVTIQYF.

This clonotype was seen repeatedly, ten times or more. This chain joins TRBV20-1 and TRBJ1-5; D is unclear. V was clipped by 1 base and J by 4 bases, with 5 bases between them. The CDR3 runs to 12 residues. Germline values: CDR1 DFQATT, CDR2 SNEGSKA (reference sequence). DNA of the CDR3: TGCAGTGCTAGAGGGTCGAATCAGCCCCAGCATTTT. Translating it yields CSARGSNQPQHF.

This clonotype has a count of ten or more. The CDR3 nucleotides are TGTGCCAGCAGTCCCCAACAGGGGACCTATGGCTACACCTTC. It is translated as CASSPQQGTYGYTF. This rearrangement joins TRBV27 to TRBJ1-2; 7 nucleotides agree with TRBD1. J was trimmed by 4 bases and V by 5 bases; bases with no gene match: 7. Germline V lookup: CDR1 MNHEY, CDR2 SMNVEV (reference sequence). The CDR3 has 14 residues.

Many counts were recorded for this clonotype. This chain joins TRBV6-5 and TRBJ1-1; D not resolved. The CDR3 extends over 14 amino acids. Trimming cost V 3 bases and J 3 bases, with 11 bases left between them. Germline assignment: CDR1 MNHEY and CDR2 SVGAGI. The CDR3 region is CASSYSWRDTEAFF. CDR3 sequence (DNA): TGTGCCAGCAGTTATTCATGGAGGGACACTGAAGCTTTCTTT.

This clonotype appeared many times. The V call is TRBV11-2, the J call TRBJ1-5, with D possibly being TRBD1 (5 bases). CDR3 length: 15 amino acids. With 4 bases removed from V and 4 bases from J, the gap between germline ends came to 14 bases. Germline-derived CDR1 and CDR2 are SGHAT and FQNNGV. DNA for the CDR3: TGTGCCAGCAGCTCGACGTGGGGGATTAATCAGCCCCAGCATTTT. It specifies CASSSTWGINQPQHF.

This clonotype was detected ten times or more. As DNA, the CDR3 is TGCGCCAGCAGCCAAGCAAGTTCGGTGTCGAGGACTGAAGCTTTCTTT. This codes for CASSQASSVSRTEAFF. The chain uses TRBV4-1 and TRBJ1-1; D unresolved. Germline-derived CDR1 and CDR2 are MGHRA and YSYEKL. Trimming shortened V by 1 base and J by 5 bases, and 17 bases separated the two germline ends. The CDR3 totals 16 residues.

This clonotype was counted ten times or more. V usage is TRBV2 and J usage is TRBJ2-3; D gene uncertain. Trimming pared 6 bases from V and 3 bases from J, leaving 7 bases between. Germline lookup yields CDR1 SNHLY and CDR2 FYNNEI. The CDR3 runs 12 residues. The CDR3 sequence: CASRPLTDTQYF. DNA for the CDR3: TGTGCCAGCAGACCCTTAACAGATACGCAGTATTTT.

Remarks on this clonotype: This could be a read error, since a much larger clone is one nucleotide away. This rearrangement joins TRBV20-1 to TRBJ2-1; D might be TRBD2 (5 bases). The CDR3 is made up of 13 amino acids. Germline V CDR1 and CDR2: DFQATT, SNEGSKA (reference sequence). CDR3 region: CSTSWGSYNEQFF. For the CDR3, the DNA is TGCAGTACTAGTTGGGGTTCCTACAATGAGCAGTTCTTC.

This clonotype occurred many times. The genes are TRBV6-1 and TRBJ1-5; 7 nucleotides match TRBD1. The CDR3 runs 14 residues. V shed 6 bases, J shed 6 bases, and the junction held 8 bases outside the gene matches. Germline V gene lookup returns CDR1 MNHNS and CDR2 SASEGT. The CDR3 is CASRETGVSQPQHF. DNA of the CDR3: TGTGCCAGCAGAGAAACAGGGGTTAGTCAGCCCCAGCATTTT.

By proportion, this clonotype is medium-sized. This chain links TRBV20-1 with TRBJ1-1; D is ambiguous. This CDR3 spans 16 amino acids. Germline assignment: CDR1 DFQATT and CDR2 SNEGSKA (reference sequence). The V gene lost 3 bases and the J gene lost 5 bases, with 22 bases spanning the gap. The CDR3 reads CSASTPGPTGETEAFF. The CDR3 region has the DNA TGCAGTGCTAGTACCCCCGGGCCAACCGGGGAGACTGAAGCTTTCTTT.

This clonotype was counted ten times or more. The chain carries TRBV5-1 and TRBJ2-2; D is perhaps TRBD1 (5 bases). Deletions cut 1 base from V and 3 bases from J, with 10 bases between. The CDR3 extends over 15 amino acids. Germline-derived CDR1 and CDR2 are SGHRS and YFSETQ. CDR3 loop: CASSLRGTDTGELFF. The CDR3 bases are TGCGCCAGCAGCTTGAGGGGAACGGACACCGGGGAGCTGTTTTTT.

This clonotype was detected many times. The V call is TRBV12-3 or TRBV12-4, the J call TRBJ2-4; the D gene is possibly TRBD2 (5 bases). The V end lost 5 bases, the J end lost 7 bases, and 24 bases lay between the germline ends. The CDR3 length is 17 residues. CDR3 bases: TGTGCCAGCAGTGTCGAGGACGTGTCCTCGCTAGCTAACATTCAGTACTTC. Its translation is CASSVEDVSSLANIQYF.